The 10 T cell receptor beta chains listed next were all sequenced from one sample in a study of blood T cells in healthy people across ages. Through a sample-barcoded 5' primer and a J-beta primer mix, a second PCR was run for 7 to 11 cycles. A single record per CDR3 protein comes from TCRdb applying MiXCR to the 5' RACE reads. The sample records 1.5 million to 2 million distinct CDR3 sequences, roughly a third being singletons. Sequenced: blood. The receptors were sampled from a woman under 40 in good health.

CDR3 sequence reads: CASSFQTSGWYEQYF. As DNA, the CDR3 is TGTGCCAGCAGCTTCCAGACTAGCGGGTGGTACGAGCAGTACTTC. V gene TRBV7-2 combines with J gene TRBJ2-7; 10 positions match TRBD2. The CDR3 runs to 15 residues. V shed 3 bases and J 4 bases; nucleotides not matched to a gene: 6. Germline V gives CDR1 SGHTA, CDR2 FQGNSA. Filled out from reference TRBV7-2 and TRBJ2-7, the complete variable domain reads GAGVSQSPSNKVTEKGKDVELRCDPISGHTALYWYRQSLGQGLEFLIYFQGNSAPDKSGLPSDRFSAERTGGSVSTLTIQRTQQEDSAVYLCASSFQTSGWYEQYFGPGTRLTVT.

The chain recombines TRBV6-6 with TRBJ1-2; 7 bases agree with TRBD1. The germline gives CDR1 MNHNY, CDR2 SVGAGI (reference sequence). J lost 4 bases, V lost 5 bases, and 13 bases had no gene match. The CDR3 consists of 16 residues. The CDR3 DNA sequence: TGTGCCAGCAGTCATGGGACAGCCGAAGTAGGCTATGGCTACACCTTC. It codes for CASSHGTAEVGYGYTF.

This clonotype was counted many times. J is TRBJ2-1 and V is TRBV29-1; a possible D gene is TRBD1 (6 bases). V lost 6 bases, J lost 2 bases, and 11 bases lay in between. In germline, CDR1 is SQVTM, CDR2 ANQGSEA. This CDR3 contains 13 residues. The DNA of the CDR3 is TGCAGCGTGGGGACACGTACCTACAATGAGCAGTTCTTC. Its translation is CSVGTRTYNEQFF.

The V gene is TRBV5-1, the J gene TRBJ2-7; D may match TRBD1 or TRBD2 (5 bases each). Germline assignment: CDR1 SGHRS and CDR2 YFSETQ. The V end lost 0 bases, the J end lost 3 bases, and 13 bases lay between the germline ends. CDR3 length: 15 residues. In DNA form, the CDR3 reads TGCGCCAGCAGCTTGGCGGGGCTGCAGGGCTACGAGCAGTACTTC. Translating it yields CASSLAGLQGYEQYF. The variable domain in full, completed from reference TRBV5-1 and TRBJ2-7, reads KAGVTQTPRYLIKTRGQQVTLSCSPISGHRSVSWYQQTPGQGLQFLFEYFSETQRNKGNFPGRFSGRQFSNSRSEMNVSTLELGDSALYLCASSLAGLQGYEQYFGPGTRLTVT.

The rearrangement joins TRBV6-5 to TRBJ2-7, with a tentative D call TRBD1 (5 bases). V was trimmed by 5 bases and J by 5 bases, leaving 10 bases between them. Germline CDR1 and CDR2: MNHEY and SVGAGI. The CDR3 is 12 residues long. CDR3 protein: CASSHPDNEQYF. Written as DNA, the CDR3 is TGTGCCAGCAGTCACCCGGACAACGAGCAGTACTTC.

The rearrangement joins TRBV7-9 to TRBJ2-5; a weak D match, TRBD2 (7 bases). Trimming removed 2 bases at V and 5 bases at J, with 18 bases between. Germline assignment: CDR1 SEHNR and CDR2 FQNEAQ (reference sequence). This CDR3 contains 16 residues. The CDR3 DNA reads as TGTGCCAGCAGCTTACTGGGACGGGGGGCGAGGGAGACCCAGTACTTC. Translated: CASSLLGRGARETQYF.

The V call is TRBV20-1, the J call TRBJ2-1, with 10 bases matching TRBD2. The V segment lost 1 base and the J segment 6 bases; nucleotides outside the gene matches: 9. Germline assignment: CDR1 DFQATT and CDR2 SNEGSKA (reference sequence). The CDR3 spans 16 residues. DNA of the CDR3: TGCAGTGCTAGAGGCCCGCTGAGCGGGAGGGTCAATGAGCAGTTCTTC. Translating it yields CSARGPLSGRVNEQFF.

As DNA, the CDR3 is TGTGCCAGCAGCTTAAGGCGTTCCACGAGCGGGAGCTTAAGCAATGAGCAGTTCTTC. This sequence encodes CASSLRRSTSGSLSNEQFF. J is TRBJ2-1 and V is TRBV7-3, with TRBD2 matching 8 bases. Losses at the gene ends were 1 base for V and 6 bases for J; bases not matched to a gene: 17. CDR1 and CDR2 (germline): SGHTA, FQGTGA. This CDR3 contains 19 residues.

This clonotype was recorded a few times. This rearrangement joins TRBV20-1 to TRBJ2-1; D might be TRBD2 (6 bases). The V end lost 0 bases, the J end lost 5 bases, and 17 bases lay between the germline ends. This CDR3 is 16 amino acids long. CDR1 is DFQATT and CDR2 is SNEGSKA in the germline V gene (reference sequence). The CDR3 region is CSAREGGIGFNNEQFF. CDR3 coding DNA: TGCAGTGCTAGAGAAGGAGGGATCGGGTTTAACAATGAGCAGTTCTTC.

Comments on this clonotype: A much larger clone lies a single base off, so this may be a read error. The chain uses TRBV29-1 and TRBJ2-7; D gene unclear. The CDR3 is 16 amino acids. V lost 0 bases, J lost 2 bases, and 17 bases lay in between. Germline CDR1 is SQVTM and CDR2 is ANQGSEA. DNA of the CDR3: TGCAGCGTTGAAGACCCGGGCGGCCAAGGTACCTACGAGCAGTACTTC. Protein product: CSVEDPGGQGTYEQYF.